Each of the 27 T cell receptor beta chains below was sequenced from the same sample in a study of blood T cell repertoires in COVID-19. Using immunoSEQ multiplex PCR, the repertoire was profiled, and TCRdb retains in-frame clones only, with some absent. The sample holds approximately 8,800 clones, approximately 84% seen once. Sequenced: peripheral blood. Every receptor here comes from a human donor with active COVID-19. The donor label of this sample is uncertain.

The CDR3 sequence: CASSPRGGGELFF. In DNA form, the CDR3 reads TGTGCCAGCAGTCCGCGCGGGGGCGGGGAGCTGTTTTTT. The chain uses TRBV12-3 or TRBV12-4 and TRBJ2-2; 7 bases match TRBD2. Trimming at V came to 5 bases and at J to 7 bases, leaving 4 bases not matched to a gene. This CDR3 contains 13 residues.

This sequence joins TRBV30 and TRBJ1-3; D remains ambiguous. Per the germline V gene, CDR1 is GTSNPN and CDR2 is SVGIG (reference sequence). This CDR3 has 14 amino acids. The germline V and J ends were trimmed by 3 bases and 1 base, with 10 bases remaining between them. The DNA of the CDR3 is TGTGCCTGGAGAGACCGGGAGTCTGGAAACACCATATATTTT. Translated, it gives CAWRDRESGNTIYF.

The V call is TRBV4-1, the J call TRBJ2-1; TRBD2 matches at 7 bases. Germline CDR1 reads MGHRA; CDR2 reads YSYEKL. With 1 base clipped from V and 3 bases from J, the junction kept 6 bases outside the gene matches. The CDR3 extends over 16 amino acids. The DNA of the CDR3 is TGCGCCAGCAGCCAAGCTGCGGGAGAGGACTACAATGAGCAGTTCTTC. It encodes CASSQAAGEDYNEQFF.

CDR3 residues: CASSLPGQQYTGELFF. The CDR3 DNA follows: TGTGCCAGCAGCTTACCGGGACAGCAATACACCGGGGAGCTGTTTTTT. This chain connects TRBV7-9 to TRBJ2-2; 7 nucleotides line up with TRBD1. V shed 2 bases and J 3 bases; nucleotides not matched to a gene: 6. The CDR3 runs to 16 residues. Germline values: CDR1 SEHNR, CDR2 FQNEAQ (reference sequence).

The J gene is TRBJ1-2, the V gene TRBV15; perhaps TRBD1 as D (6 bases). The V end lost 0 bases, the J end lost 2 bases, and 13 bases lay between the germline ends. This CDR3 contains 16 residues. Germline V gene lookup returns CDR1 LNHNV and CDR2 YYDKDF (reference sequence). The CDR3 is CATSRDRAGENYGYTF. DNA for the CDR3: TGTGCCACCAGCAGAGATCGAGCAGGGGAGAACTATGGCTACACCTTC. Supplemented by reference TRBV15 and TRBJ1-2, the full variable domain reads DAMVIQNPRYQVTQFGKPVTLSCSQTLNHNVMYWYQQKSSQAPKLLFHYYDKDFNNEADTPDNFQSRRPNTSFCFLDIRSPGLGDTAMYLCATSRDRAGENYGYTFGSGTRLTVV.

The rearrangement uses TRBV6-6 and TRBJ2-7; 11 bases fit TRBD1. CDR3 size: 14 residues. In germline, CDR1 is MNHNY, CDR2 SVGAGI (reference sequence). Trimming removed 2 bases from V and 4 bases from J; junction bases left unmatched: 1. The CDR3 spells CASSYGTGGYEQYF. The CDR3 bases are TGTGCCAGCAGTTACGGGACAGGGGGGTACGAGCAGTACTTC.

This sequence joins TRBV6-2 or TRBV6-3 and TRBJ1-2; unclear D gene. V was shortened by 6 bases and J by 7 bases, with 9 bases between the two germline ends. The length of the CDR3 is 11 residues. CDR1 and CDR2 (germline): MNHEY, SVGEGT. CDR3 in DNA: TGTGCCAGCAGCTCAACTTTTGGCTACACCTTC. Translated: CASSSTFGYTF.

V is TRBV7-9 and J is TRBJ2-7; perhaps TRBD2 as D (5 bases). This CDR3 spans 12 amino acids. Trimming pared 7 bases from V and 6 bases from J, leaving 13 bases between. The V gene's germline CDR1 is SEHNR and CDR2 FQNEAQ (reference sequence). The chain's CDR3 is CASTSEGGEQYF. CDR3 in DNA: TGTGCCAGCACCTCGGAAGGAGGCGAGCAGTACTTC.

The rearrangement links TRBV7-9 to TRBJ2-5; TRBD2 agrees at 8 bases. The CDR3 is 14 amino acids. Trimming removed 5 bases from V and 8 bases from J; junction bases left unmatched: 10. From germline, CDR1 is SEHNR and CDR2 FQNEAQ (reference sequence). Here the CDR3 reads CASSPTSGAITQYF. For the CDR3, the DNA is TGTGCCAGCAGCCCTACTAGCGGCGCTATAACCCAGTACTTC.

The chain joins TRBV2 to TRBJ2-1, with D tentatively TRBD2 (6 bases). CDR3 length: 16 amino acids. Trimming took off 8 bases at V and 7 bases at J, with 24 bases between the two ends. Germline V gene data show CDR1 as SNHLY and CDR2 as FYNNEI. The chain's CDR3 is CASHGGGTPLGNEQFF. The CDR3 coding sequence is TGTGCCAGCCACGGCGGCGGGACTCCCCTCGGGAATGAGCAGTTCTTC.

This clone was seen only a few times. The CDR3 DNA follows: TGTGCCAGCAGGATGTCGGGTCAGAAAGGCGAGCAGTACTTC. Its protein product is CASRMSGQKGEQYF. The rearrangement links TRBV28 to TRBJ2-7; D remains unclear. CDR3 length: 14 residues. V lost 6 bases and J 6 bases, leaving 18 bases between the germline ends. Germline V gene lookup returns CDR1 MDHEN and CDR2 SYDVKM.

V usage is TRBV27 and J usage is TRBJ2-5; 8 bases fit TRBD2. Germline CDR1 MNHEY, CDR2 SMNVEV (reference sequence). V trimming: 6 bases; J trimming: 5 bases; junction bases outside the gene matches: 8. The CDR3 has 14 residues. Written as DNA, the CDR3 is TGTGCCAGCAGCTTAAGAGCTAGCGGGGAGACCCAGTACTTC. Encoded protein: CASSLRASGETQYF.

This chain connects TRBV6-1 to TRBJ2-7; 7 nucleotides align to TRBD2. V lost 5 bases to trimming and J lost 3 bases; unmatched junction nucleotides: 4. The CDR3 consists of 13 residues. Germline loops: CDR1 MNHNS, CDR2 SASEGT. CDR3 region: CASSMLAVYEQYF. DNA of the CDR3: TGTGCCAGCAGTATGCTAGCGGTCTACGAGCAGTACTTC.

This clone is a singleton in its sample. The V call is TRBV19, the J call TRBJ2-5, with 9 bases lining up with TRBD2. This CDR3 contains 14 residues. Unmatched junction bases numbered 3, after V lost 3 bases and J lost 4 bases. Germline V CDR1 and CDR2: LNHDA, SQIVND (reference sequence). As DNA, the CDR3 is TGTGCCAGTAGTATGCGGGAGGGGGCAGAGACCCAGTACTTC. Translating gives CASSMREGAETQYF.

The CDR3 loop is CASSVGQPYEQFF. CDR3 nucleotide sequence: TGTGCCAGCAGCGTAGGACAGCCCTATGAGCAGTTCTTC. The chain has TRBV9 and TRBJ2-1; tentative D call: TRBD1 (5 bases). This CDR3 contains 13 residues. V shed 0 bases and J shed 8 bases, with 9 bases lying between them. Germline lookup yields CDR1 SGDLS and CDR2 YYNGEE. Filled out from reference TRBV9 and TRBJ2-1, the complete variable domain reads DSGVTQTPKHLITATGQRVTLRCSPRSGDLSVYWYQQSLDQGLQFLIQYYNGEERAKGNILERFSAQQFPDLHSELNLSSLELGDSALYFCASSVGQPYEQFFGPGTRLTVL.

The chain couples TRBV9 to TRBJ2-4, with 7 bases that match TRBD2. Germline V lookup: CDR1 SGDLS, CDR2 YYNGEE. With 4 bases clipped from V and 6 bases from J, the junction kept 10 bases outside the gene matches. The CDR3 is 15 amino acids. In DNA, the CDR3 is TGTGCCAGCAGCACCCGGGAGGACGTGGGAAACATTCAGTACTTC. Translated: CASSTREDVGNIQYF.

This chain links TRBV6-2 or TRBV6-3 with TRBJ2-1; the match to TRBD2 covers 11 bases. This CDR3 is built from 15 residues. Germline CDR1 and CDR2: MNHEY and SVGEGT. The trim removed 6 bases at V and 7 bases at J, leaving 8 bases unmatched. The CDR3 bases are TGTGCCAGCAGCCGTCTAGCGGGAGGCCCTAATGAGCAGTTCTTC. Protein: CASSRLAGGPNEQFF.

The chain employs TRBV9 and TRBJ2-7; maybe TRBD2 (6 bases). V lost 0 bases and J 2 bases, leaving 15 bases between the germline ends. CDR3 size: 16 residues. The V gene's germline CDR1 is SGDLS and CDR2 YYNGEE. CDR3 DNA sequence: TGTGCCAGCAGCGTAGCCGCCCTAGCGTCTCCCTACGAGCAGTACTTC. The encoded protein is CASSVAALASPYEQYF.

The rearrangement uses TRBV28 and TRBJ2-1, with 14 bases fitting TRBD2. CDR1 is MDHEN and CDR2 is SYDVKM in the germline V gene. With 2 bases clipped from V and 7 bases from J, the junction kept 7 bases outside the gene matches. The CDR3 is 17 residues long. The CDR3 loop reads CASSLGGLAGVANEQFF. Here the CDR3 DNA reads TGTGCCAGCAGTTTAGGGGGACTAGCGGGAGTGGCAAATGAGCAGTTCTTC.

The CDR3 DNA reads TGTGCCAGCAGTGAGTTGCGGGGACTTAACACCGGGGAGCTGTTTTTT. As protein: CASSELRGLNTGELFF. The chain is built from TRBV2 and TRBJ2-2, with D possibly being TRBD2 (6 bases). V was cut by 3 bases and J by 2 bases, with 13 bases left in between. Per the germline V gene, CDR1 is SNHLY and CDR2 is FYNNEI. The CDR3 is made up of 16 amino acids.

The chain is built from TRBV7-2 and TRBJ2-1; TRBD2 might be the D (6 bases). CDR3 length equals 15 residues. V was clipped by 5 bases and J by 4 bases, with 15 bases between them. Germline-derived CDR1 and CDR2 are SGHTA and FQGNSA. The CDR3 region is CASSRRVGRYNEQFF. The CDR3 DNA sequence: TGTGCCAGCAGCAGGCGGGTGGGGAGGTACAATGAGCAGTTCTTC.

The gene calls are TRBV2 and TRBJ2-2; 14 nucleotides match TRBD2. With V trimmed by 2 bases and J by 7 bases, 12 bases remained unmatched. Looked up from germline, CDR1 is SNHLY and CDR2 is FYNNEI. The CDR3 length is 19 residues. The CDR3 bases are TGTGCCAGCAGTGAATTCGGAAAGGGACTAGCGGGAGACATCGGGGAGCTGTTTTTT. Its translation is CASSEFGKGLAGDIGELFF.

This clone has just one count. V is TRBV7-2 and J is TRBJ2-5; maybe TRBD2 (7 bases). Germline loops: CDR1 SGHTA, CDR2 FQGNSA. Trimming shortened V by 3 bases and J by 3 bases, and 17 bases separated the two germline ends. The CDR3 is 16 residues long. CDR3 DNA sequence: TGTGCCAGCAGCTTGGGGGGGGCAGGGCTGGAAGAGACCCAGTACTTC. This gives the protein CASSLGGAGLEETQYF.

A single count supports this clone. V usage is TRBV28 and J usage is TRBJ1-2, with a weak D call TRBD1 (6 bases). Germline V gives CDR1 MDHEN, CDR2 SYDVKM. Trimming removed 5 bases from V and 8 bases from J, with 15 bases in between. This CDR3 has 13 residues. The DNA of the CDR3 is TGTGCCAGCAGTCAACAGGGTGATTACGGCTACACCTTC. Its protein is CASSQQGDYGYTF.

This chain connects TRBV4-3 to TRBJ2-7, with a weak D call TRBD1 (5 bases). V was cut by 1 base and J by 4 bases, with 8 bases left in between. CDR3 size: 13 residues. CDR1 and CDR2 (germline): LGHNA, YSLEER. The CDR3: CASSQGRDYEQYF. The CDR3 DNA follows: TGCGCCAGCAGCCAAGGCAGGGATTACGAGCAGTACTTC.

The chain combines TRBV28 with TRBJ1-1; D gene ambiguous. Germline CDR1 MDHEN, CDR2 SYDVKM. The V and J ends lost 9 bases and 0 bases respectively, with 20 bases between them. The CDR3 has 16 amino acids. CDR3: CASSITDVRLNTEAFF. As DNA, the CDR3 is TGTGCCAGTAGCATTACCGACGTACGTCTGAACACTGAAGCTTTCTTT. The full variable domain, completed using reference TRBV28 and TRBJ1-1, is DVKVTQSSRYLVKRTGEKVFLECVQDMDHENMFWYRQDPGLGLRLIYFSYDVKMKEKGDIPEGYSVSREKKERFSLILESASTNQTSMYLCASSITDVRLNTEAFFGQGTRLTVV.

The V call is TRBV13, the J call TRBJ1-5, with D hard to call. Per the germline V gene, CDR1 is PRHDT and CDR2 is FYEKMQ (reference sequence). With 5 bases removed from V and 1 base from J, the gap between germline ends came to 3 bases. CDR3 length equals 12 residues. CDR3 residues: CASSISNQPQHF. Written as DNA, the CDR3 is TGTGCCAGCAGCATAAGCAATCAGCCCCAGCATTTT.